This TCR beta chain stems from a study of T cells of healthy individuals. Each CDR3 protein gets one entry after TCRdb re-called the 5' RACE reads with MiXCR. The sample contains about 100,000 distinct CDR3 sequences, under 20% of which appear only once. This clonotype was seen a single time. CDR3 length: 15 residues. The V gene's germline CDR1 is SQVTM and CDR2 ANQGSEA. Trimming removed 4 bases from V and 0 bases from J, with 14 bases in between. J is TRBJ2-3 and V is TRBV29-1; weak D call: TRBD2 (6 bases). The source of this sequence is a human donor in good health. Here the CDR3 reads CSVGGVGTSTDTQYF. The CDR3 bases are TGCAGCGTTGGTGGGGTTGGGACTAGCACAGATACGCAGTATTTT.